The clone carrying this T cell receptor (beta chain) was counted only a few times. These data belong to a study of blood T cell repertoires in COVID-19. Overall study context: The United States, Italy and Spain provided the acute and convalescent COVID-19 samples.

CDR3 length: 15 amino acids. Per germline, CDR1 MGHRA and CDR2 YSYEKL. V lost 3 bases and J lost 4; bases outside the gene matches: 6. Sequencing was performed with immunoSEQ multiplex PCR; in TCRdb, only in-frame clones are kept and a portion is missing. This sample has under 300,000 clones; roughly four fifths occur once, and the top ten carry over 14%. Enrolled through a virtual design, the participants were between 18 and 89 years of age and came from about two dozen US areas. Allocation to cohorts depended on clinical history reported by the participants. Recovered Cohort 3 donors showed two negative PCRs, clearance, or symptom resolution.

The chain combines TRBV4-1 with TRBJ2-3; 8 nucleotides line up with TRBD1. The specimen sequenced was PBMCs or T cells enriched from blood (not recorded which). This TCR derives from a man between 35 and 55 years old who had recovered from COVID-19. The CDR3 loop is CASSQTGVRSDTQYF. The CDR3, as DNA: TGCGCCAGCAGCCAGACAGGGGTTCGCTCAGATACGCAGTATTTT.